Listed here are 18 T cell receptor beta chains from one sample, sequenced in a study of regulatory T cells in long-lasting Graves disease. Arm-PCR of CDR3 regions and iRepertoire HTBI primers were used to build TCR beta libraries. TCRdb redid the calling of the multiplex PCR reads with MiXCR, one entry per CDR3 protein. The sample carries around 500,000 distinct CDR3 sequences, 16% recorded once. Sample time point: newly diagnosed GD, antithyroid drugs for less than 3 months. After RNA was extracted from PBMCs, the TCR library was made from it. This sample also belongs to another study, concerning T cells in Graves' hyperthyroidism and ophthalmopathy.

Here the sequenced sample was peripheral blood mononuclear cells (PBMCs), taken at new diagnosis, from a patient treated with antithyroid drugs. The receptors were sampled from a woman aged 40-65 years with Graves disease.

This clonotype has ten or more counts. V usage is TRBV10-3 and J usage is TRBJ2-7; 9 bases map to TRBD1. Germline V gene lookup returns CDR1 ENHRY and CDR2 SYGVKD. This CDR3 has 13 residues. After removal of 4 bases from V and 4 bases from J, the junction contained 2 bases not matched to a gene. CDR3: CAISGDREYEQYF. CDR3 nucleotide sequence: TGTGCCATCAGTGGGGACAGGGAATACGAGCAGTACTTC.

The V and J genes are TRBV18 and TRBJ1-3; no clear D gene. This CDR3 has 15 residues. Per germline, CDR1 KGHSH and CDR2 LQKENI. Trimming cost V 2 bases and J 0 bases, with 8 bases left between them. The CDR3 coding sequence is TGTGCCAGCTCACCAACCCTATTCTCTGGAAACACCATATATTTT. Protein product: CASSPTLFSGNTIYF. The full variable domain, in which reference TRBV18 and TRBJ1-3 provide the parts outside the CDR3, is NAGVMQNPRHLVRRRGQEARLRCSPMKGHSHVYWYRQLPEEGLKFMVYLQKENIIDESGMPKERFSAEFPKEGPSILRIQQVVRGDSAAYFCASSPTLFSGNTIYFGEGSWLTVV.

This chain uses TRBV6-7 with TRBJ1-6; D is perhaps TRBD1 (5 bases). TRBV6-7 is classed as an ORF, of uncertain function. The length of the CDR3 is 15 residues. Trimming pared 5 bases from V and 5 bases from J, leaving 13 bases between. DNA of the CDR3: TGTGCCAGCAGTATCTTGACAGACAATAATTCACCCCTCCACTTT. Its translation: CASSILTDNNSPLHF.

This clonotype was seen a few times. The chain couples TRBV19 to TRBJ2-1; D not certain. Trimming cost V 3 bases and J 0 bases, with 6 bases left between them. There are 14 residues in the CDR3. Germline CDR1 and CDR2: LNHDA and SQIVND (reference sequence). For the CDR3, the DNA is TGTGCCAGTAGTATCCAGAGCTCCTACAATGAGCAGTTCTTC. Its translation: CASSIQSSYNEQFF.

In this sample, this clonotype turned up a few times. V is TRBV10-3 and J is TRBJ2-7, with TRBD1 matching over 10 bases. Germline values: CDR1 ENHRY, CDR2 SYGVKD. The V segment lost 6 bases and the J segment 5 bases; nucleotides outside the gene matches: 7. CDR3 length: 14 residues. The CDR3 here is CAIRIRDRGDEQYF. The CDR3 nucleotides read TGTGCCATCAGAATCCGGGACAGGGGTGACGAGCAGTACTTC.

This clonotype was detected only once. The chain has TRBV2 and TRBJ2-7; 8 bases align to TRBD1. V lost 6 bases to trimming and J lost 6 bases; unmatched junction nucleotides: 10. The germline CDR1 and CDR2 sequences are SNHLY and FYNNEI. The CDR3 spans 14 residues. The DNA for the CDR3 is TGTGCCAGCAGCTTAGTGACAGGGGTCGTCGAGCAGTACTTC. It encodes CASSLVTGVVEQYF.

This chain uses TRBV6-2 or TRBV6-3 with TRBJ1-3; D gene ambiguous. The CDR3 covers 14 residues. V shed 5 bases and J shed 0 bases, with 8 bases lying between them. Germline-derived CDR1 and CDR2 are MNHEY and SVGEGT. CDR3 protein: CASSESFSGNTIYF. The CDR3 coding sequence is TGTGCCAGCAGTGAATCTTTCTCTGGAAACACCATATATTTT.

The V gene is TRBV6-1, the J gene TRBJ2-1, with TRBD1 as a possible D gene (5 bases). V lost 4 bases and J lost 0, with 7 bases in between. The CDR3 has 14 residues. CDR1 is MNHNS and CDR2 is SASEGT in the germline V gene. The CDR3 region has the DNA TGTGCCAGCAGTGTACAGGACTCCTACAATGAGCAGTTCTTC. It specifies CASSVQDSYNEQFF.

This clonotype has ten or more counts. CDR3 DNA sequence: TGTGCCAGCAGACCCTCGGGGGGGGTAGAAGCTTTCTTT. Translated: CASRPSGGVEAFF. The V call is TRBV12-3 or TRBV12-4, the J call TRBJ1-1, with D possibly matching TRBD1 (5 bases). CDR3 length: 13 amino acids. Trimming took off 6 bases at V and 8 bases at J, with 16 bases between the two ends.

This clonotype showed up just a few times. V gene TRBV20-1 combines with J gene TRBJ2-1; 9 bases fit TRBD1. V lost 3 bases to trimming and J lost 5 bases; unmatched junction nucleotides: 2. This CDR3 spans 13 amino acids. From germline, CDR1 is DFQATT and CDR2 SNEGSKA (reference sequence). The CDR3 region is CSARGTGNNEQFF. The CDR3 DNA sequence: TGCAGTGCTAGGGGGACAGGGAACAATGAGCAGTTCTTC.

This clonotype was counted many times. This CDR3 reads CASSPGASRGMNTEAFF. The CDR3 nucleotides are TGTGCCAGCAGCCCTGGGGCTTCAAGAGGCATGAACACTGAAGCTTTCTTT. The chain recombines TRBV7-6 with TRBJ1-1, with D possibly matching TRBD1 (5 bases). Looked up from germline, CDR1 is SGHVS and CDR2 is FNYEAQ. The CDR3 covers 17 residues. Trimming removed 5 bases from V and 0 bases from J, with 19 bases in between.

This clonotype has a count of ten or more. One end of the junction does not line up with germline, which may come from a read error. This chain joins TRBV10-3 and TRBJ2-7; tentatively, D is TRBD2 (6 bases). The CDR3 consists of 12 residues. Germline loops: CDR1 ENHRY, CDR2 SYGVKD. CDR3 protein: CAIGTLANMFSF. The CDR3 coding sequence is TGTGCCATCGGAACCCTAGCGAATATGTTCAGCTTC.

The chain is built from TRBV20-1 and TRBJ1-5; the D gene is possibly TRBD1 (6 bases). V was trimmed by 3 bases and J by 0 bases, leaving 12 bases between them. The CDR3 is 15 amino acids. Germline V gene lookup returns CDR1 DFQATT and CDR2 SNEGSKA (reference sequence). DNA for the CDR3: TGCAGTGCTAGGGACAGACAATATAGCAATCAGCCCCAGCATTTT. This sequence encodes CSARDRQYSNQPQHF.

In its sample, this clonotype was seen many times. This chain links TRBV15 with TRBJ1-5; 7 bases match TRBD1. V lost 5 bases and J lost 3; bases outside the gene matches: 10. CDR3 length: 16 amino acids. The germline V gene has CDR1 LNHNV and CDR2 YYDKDF (reference sequence). The CDR3 DNA follows: TGTGCCACCAGCCCAGGCGGGACAGCCTACAATCAGCCCCAGCATTTT. Its translation: CATSPGGTAYNQPQHF.

With regard to this clonotype: With a far larger clone one base away, a read error is the likely cause. The J gene is TRBJ1-1, the V gene TRBV5-6; no reliable D call. In germline, CDR1 is SGHDT, CDR2 YYEEEE. Trimming took 4 bases from V and 0 from J, leaving 10 bases between them. The length of the CDR3 is 14 residues. DNA for the CDR3: TGTGCCAGCAGCCTCCCGACCCTGAACACTGAAGCTTTCTTT. As protein: CASSLPTLNTEAFF. The full variable domain, with the rest looked up from reference TRBV5-6 and TRBJ1-1, is DAGVTQSPTHLIKTRGQQVTLRCSPKSGHDTVSWYQQALGQGPQFIFQYYEEEERQRGNFPDRFSGHQFPNYSSELNVNALLLGDSALYLCASSLPTLNTEAFFGQGTRLTVV.

This clonotype was found many times. The V and J genes are TRBV28 and TRBJ2-7; the D gene could be TRBD1 or TRBD2 (5 bases each). The length of the CDR3 is 16 residues. V was clipped by 5 bases and J by 0 bases, with 17 bases between them. Germline loops: CDR1 MDHEN, CDR2 SYDVKM. CDR3 protein: CASSPMGRESSYEQYF. The CDR3 DNA follows: TGTGCCAGCAGTCCGATGGGACGGGAAAGCTCCTACGAGCAGTACTTC.

This clonotype was seen a handful of times. The rearrangement joins TRBV5-8 to TRBJ2-6; perhaps TRBD2 as D (6 bases). Germline CDR1 and CDR2: SGHTS and YDEGEE. The CDR3 has 18 residues. Trimming took 3 bases from V and 0 from J, leaving 16 bases between them. Here the CDR3 reads CASSWNRGRGSGANVLTF. CDR3 in DNA: TGTGCCAGCAGCTGGAACCGGGGGAGAGGCTCTGGGGCCAACGTCCTGACTTTC.

This clonotype was recorded at least ten times. The chain couples TRBV12-3 or TRBV12-4 to TRBJ1-1, with TRBD1 as a possible D gene (5 bases). The CDR3 has 13 residues. Between the trimmed V and J ends, which lost 6 bases and 1 base, there was a span of 9 bases. CDR3 loop: CASSLQENTEAFF. CDR3 in DNA: TGTGCCAGCAGCTTACAGGAGAACACTGAAGCTTTCTTT.